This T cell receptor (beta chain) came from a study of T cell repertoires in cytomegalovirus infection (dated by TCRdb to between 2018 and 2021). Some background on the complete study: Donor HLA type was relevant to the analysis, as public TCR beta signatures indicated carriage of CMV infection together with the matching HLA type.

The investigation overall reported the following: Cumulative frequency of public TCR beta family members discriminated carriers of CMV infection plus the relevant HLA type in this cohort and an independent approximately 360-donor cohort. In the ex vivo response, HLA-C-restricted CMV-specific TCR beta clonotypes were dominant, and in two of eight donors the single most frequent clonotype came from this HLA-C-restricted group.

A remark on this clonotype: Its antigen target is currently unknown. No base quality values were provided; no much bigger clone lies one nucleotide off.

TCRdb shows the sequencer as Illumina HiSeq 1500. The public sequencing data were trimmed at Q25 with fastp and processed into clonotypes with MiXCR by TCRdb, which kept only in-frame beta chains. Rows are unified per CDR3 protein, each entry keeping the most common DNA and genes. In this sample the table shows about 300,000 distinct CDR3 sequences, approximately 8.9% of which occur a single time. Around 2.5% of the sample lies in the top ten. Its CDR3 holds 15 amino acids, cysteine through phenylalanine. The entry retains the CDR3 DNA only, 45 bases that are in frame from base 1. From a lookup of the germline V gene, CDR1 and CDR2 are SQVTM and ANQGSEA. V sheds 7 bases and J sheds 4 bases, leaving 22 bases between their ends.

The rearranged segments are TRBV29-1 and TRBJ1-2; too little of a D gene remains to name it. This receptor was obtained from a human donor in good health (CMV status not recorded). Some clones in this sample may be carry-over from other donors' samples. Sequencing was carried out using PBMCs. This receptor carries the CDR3 CSAEPHSPSPYGYTF. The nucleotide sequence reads TGCAGCGCCGAACCCCACAGCCCCAGCCCCTATGGCTACACCTTC.